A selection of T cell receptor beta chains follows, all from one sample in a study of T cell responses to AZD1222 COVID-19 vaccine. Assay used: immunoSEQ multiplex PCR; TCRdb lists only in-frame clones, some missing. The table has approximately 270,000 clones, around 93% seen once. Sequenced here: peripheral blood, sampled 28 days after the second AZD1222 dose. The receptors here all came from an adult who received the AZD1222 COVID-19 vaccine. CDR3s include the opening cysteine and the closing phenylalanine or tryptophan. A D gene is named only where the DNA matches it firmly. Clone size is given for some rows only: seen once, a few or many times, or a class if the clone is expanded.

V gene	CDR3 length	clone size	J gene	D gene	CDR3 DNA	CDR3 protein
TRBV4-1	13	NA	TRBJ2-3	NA	TGCGCCAGCAGCCACCAGGGCACAGATACGCAGTATTTT	CASSHQGTDTQYF
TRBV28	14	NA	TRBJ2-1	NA	TGTGCCAGCAGCTCGGGCCTAAGGGGGTCTGAGCAGTTCTTC	CASSSGLRGSEQFF
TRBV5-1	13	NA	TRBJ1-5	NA	TGCGCCAGCAGCTTGGCAGCAGATCAGCCCCAGCATTTT	CASSLAADQPQHF
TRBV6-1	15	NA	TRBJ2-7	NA	TGTGCCAGCAGTGAAGCGGGGAGCTCGATCTACGAGCAGTACTTC	CASSEAGSSIYEQYF
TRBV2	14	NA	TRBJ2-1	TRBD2	TGTGCCAGCAGCCCGGGACTAGGCTACAATGAGCAGTTCTTC	CASSPGLGYNEQFF
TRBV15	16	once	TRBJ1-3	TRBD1	TGTGCCACCAGCAGAGTCCTACTGACAGGGGGAAACACCATATATTTT	CATSRVLLTGGNTIYF
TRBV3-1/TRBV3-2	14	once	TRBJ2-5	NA	TGTGCCAGCAGCTCCTCGAGGGTAAAAGAGACCCAGTACTTC	CASSSSRVKETQYF
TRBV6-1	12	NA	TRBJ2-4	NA	TGTGCCAGCAGTGAGAGGGGAAACATTCAGTACTTC	CASSERGNIQYF
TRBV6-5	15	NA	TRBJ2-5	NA	TGTGCCAGCAGTAAGGGGACTGAGCTTGGAGAGACCCAGTACTTC	CASSKGTELGETQYF
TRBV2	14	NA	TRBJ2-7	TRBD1	TGTGCCAGCAGACTCGACAGGGCCTCCTACGAGCAGTACTTC	CASRLDRASYEQYF
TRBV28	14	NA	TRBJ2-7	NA	TGTGCCAGCAAACGGGAATTTAACTCCTACGAGCAGTACTTC	CASKREFNSYEQYF
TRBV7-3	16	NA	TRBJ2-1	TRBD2	TGTGCCAGCAGCCTGGGAGGGTCGGGTTCCTACAATGAGCAGTTCTTC	CASSLGGSGSYNEQFF
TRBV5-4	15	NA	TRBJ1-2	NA	TGTGCCAGCGGGAGGGACCCGGACAGCTTTTATGGCTACACCTTC	CASGRDPDSFYGYTF
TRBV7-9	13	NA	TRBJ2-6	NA	TGTGCCAGCAGCCCGGGAGGGGCCAACGTCCTGACTTTC	CASSPGGANVLTF
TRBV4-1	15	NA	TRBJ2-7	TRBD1	TGCGCCAGCAGCCTTACAGAGACAGGGGGCTACGAGCAGTACTTC	CASSLTETGGYEQYF
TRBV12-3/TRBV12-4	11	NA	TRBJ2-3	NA	TGTGCCAGCAGTTTCGCAGATACGCAGTATTTT	CASSFADTQYF
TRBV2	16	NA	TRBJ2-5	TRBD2	TGTGCCAGCAGTACCAATCGGGCTAGCGGGGAAGAGACCCAGTACTTC	CASSTNRASGEETQYF
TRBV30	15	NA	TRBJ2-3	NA	TGTGCCTGGAGTGTAGCGCAGGCGCTCACAGATACGCAGTATTTT	CAWSVAQALTDTQYF
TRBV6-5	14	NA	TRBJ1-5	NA	TGTGCCAGCAGGGTAGGGAATAGCAATCAGCCCCAGCATTTT	CASRVGNSNQPQHF
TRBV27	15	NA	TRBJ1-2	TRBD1	TGTGCCAGCAGTTTAAGACAGGGGTATATCTATGGCTACACCTTC	CASSLRQGYIYGYTF
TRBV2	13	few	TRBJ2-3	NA	TGTGCCACCAGTGGGGGGCTCACAGATACGCAGTATTTT	CATSGGLTDTQYF
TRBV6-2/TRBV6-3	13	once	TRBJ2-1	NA	TGTGCCAGCAGCCAAGGGACTTACAATGAGCAGTTCTTC	CASSQGTYNEQFF
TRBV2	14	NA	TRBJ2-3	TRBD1	TGTGCCAGCAGGGGGACAGGGTCAGCAGATACGCAGTATTTT	CASRGTGSADTQYF
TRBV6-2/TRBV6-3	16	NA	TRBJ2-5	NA	TGTGCCAGCAGTTACGACACTTCCCCAGCGGGTGAGACCCAGTACTTC	CASSYDTSPAGETQYF
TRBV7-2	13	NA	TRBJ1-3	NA	TGTGCCAGCAGCTCTCTCTCTGGAAACACCATATATTTT	CASSSLSGNTIYF
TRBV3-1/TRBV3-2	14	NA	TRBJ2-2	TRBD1	TGTGCCAGCAGCCTACAGGGGAGCACCGGGGAGCTGTTTTTT	CASSLQGSTGELFF
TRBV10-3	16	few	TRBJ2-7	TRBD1	TGTGCCATCAGTGGCCTACAGGGGGAGGTATTCGACGAGCAGTACTTC	CAISGLQGEVFDEQYF
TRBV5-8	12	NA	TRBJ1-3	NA	TGTGCCAGCAGCTTACAAGGAAACACCATATATTTT	CASSLQGNTIYF
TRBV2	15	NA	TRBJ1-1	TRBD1	TGTGCCAGCAGTGTGGAGGGGGCTGTGAACACTGAAGCTTTCTTT	CASSVEGAVNTEAFF
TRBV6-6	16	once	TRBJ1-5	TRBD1	TGTGCCAGCAGTTACAGGACAGGGAATAGCAATCAGCCCCAGCATTTT	CASSYRTGNSNQPQHF
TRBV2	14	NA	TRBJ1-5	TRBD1	TGTGCCAGCAGCCCGCAGGGGGGCAATCAGCCCCAGCATTTT	CASSPQGGNQPQHF
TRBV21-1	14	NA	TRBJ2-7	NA	TGTGCCAGCAGCCTTATCGGGGTTTGGTACGAGCAGTACTTC	CASSLIGVWYEQYF
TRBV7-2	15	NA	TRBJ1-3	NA	TGTGCCAGCAGCTTGATACCCGACGCCGGAAACACCATATATTTT	CASSLIPDAGNTIYF
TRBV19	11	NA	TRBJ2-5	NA	TGTGCCAGTAGTATAGAAGAGACCCAGTACTTC	CASSIEETQYF
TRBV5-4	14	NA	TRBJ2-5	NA	TGTGCCAGCAGCTTGGGGGCGGAACAAGAGACCCAGTACTTC	CASSLGAEQETQYF
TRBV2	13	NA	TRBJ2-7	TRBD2	TGTGCCAGCGGGACTAGTCCTCCCTACGAGCAGTACTTC	CASGTSPPYEQYF
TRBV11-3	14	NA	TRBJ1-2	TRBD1	TGTGCCAGCAGCTTAACAGGGGGCTCCTATGGCTACACCTTC	CASSLTGGSYGYTF
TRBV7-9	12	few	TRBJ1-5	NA	TGTGCCAGCAGCTTAGAGGATCAGCCCCAGCATTTT	CASSLEDQPQHF
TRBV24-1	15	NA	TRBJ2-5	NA	TGTGCCACCAGTGATTTTAAGGGAGGCCAAGAGACCCAGTACTTC	CATSDFKGGQETQYF
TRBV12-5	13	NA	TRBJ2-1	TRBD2	TGTGCTAGTGGTTTGCTAGCGGGAGGTGAGCAGTTCTTC	CASGLLAGGEQFF
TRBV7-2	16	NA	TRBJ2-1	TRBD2	TGTGCCAGCAGCTTAAGGCTAGCGGGAGGTAGCAATGAGCAGTTCTTC	CASSLRLAGGSNEQFF
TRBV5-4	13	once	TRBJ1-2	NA	TGTGCCAGCAGCTTGTCCGGTGATTATGGCTACACCTTC	CASSLSGDYGYTF
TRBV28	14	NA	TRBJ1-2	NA	TGTGCCAGCAGTTTACAGGGGCTTGTTGCTGGCTACACCTTC	CASSLQGLVAGYTF
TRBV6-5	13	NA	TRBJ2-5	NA	TGTGCCACCTATCCCGCCACGGGGAGGACCCAGTACTTC	CATYPATGRTQYF
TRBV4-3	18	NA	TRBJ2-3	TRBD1	TGCGCCAGCAGCCGCACGGCCTGGGGGACAGAAGTCACAGATACGCAGTATTTT	CASSRTAWGTEVTDTQYF
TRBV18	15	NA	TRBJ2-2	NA	TGTGCCAGCTCACCCTCAGGGGCGGACACCGGGGAGCTGTTTTTT	CASSPSGADTGELFF
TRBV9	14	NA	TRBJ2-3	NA	TGTGCCAGCAGCGTAGCCACCTCCACAGATACGCAGTATTTT	CASSVATSTDTQYF
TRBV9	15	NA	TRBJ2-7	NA	TGTGCCAGCAGCGTAGGGCGGGGAATTGTTGACGAGCAGTACTTC	CASSVGRGIVDEQYF
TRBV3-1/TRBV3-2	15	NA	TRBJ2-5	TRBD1	TGTGCCAGCAGCCAAGTCAGGGGGTACCAAGAGACCCAGTACTTC	CASSQVRGYQETQYF
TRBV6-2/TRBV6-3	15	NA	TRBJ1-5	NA	TGTGCCAGCAGTTTCCCTGGTCCCGCGGGTCAGCCCCAGCATTTT	CASSFPGPAGQPQHF
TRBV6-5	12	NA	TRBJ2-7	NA	TGTGCCAGCAGTTACGGAGGCCGCGAGCAGTACTTC	CASSYGGREQYF
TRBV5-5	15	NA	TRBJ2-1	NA	TGTGCCAGCAGTTTGGACGTAAGCTCCTACAATGAGCAGTTCTTC	CASSLDVSSYNEQFF
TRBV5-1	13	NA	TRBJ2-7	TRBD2	TGCGCCAGCAGCGCGGGGGTTGGTTACGAGCAGTACTTC	CASSAGVGYEQYF